One sample yielded the 23 T cell receptor beta chains listed below, sequenced in a study of CD8+ T cells in alopecia areata. Regarding treatment: oral pan-JAK inhibitor, 5-10 mg twice daily. TCR sequencing used cDNA made by reverse transcription of extracted RNA. Profiled with immunoSEQ multiplex PCR; TCRdb holds only in-frame clones, not every one. In the table there are under 250,000 clones, more than 45% of which are singletons. Sequencing was performed on CD4+ T cells sorted from blood, taken at week 4, from a patient treated with tofacitinib. The source of these receptors is a human donor with alopecia areata.

V gene TRBV10-3 combines with J gene TRBJ1-4, with 7 bases lining up with TRBD1. There are 14 residues in the CDR3. The ends lost 5 bases at V and 4 bases at J; junction bases unmatched: 4. From germline, CDR1 is ENHRY and CDR2 SYGVKD. The CDR3 region is CAISPGGYNEKLFF. The CDR3 bases are TGTGCCATCAGTCCAGGGGGATATAATGAAAAACTGTTTTTT.

CDR3 DNA: TGTGCCAGCAGCCAGGGACAACACTTGCTAAACACCGGGGAGCTGTTTTTT. Protein sequence: CASSQGQHLLNTGELFF. This sequence joins TRBV7-9 and TRBJ2-2; tentatively, D is TRBD1 (6 bases). CDR1 and CDR2 from the germline V gene are SEHNR and FQNEAQ (reference sequence). The germline V and J ends were trimmed by 5 bases and 2 bases, with 18 bases remaining between them. The length of the CDR3 is 17 residues.

The V and J genes are TRBV29-1 and TRBJ2-3, with TRBD1 as a possible D gene (5 bases). V lost 4 bases, J lost 2 bases, and 10 bases lay in between. Germline V lookup: CDR1 SQVTM, CDR2 ANQGSEA. The CDR3 sequence is 13 residues long. CDR3 DNA sequence: TGCAGCGTTGTACAGGATCACACAGATACGCAGTATTTT. Translation: CSVVQDHTDTQYF.

The V and J genes are TRBV30 and TRBJ1-1; D is possibly TRBD1 (5 bases). Germline V gene data show CDR1 as GTSNPN and CDR2 as SVGIG (reference sequence). The V end was cut by 1 base, the J end by 3 bases, with 9 bases between. This CDR3 contains 13 residues. CDR3 DNA: TGTGCCTGGAGTGCAGGGCGGGACACTGAAGCTTTCTTT. Amino acid sequence: CAWSAGRDTEAFF.

J is TRBJ1-1 and V is TRBV29-1; tentative D call: TRBD1 (6 bases). CDR3 length: 15 amino acids. Trimming took 6 bases from V and 2 from J, leaving 19 bases between them. Germline V lookup: CDR1 SQVTM, CDR2 ANQGSEA. The DNA of the CDR3 is TGCAGCGTCTCGGGATACAGGGCAAGTAACACTGAAGCTTTCTTT. This sequence encodes CSVSGYRASNTEAFF. The variable domain in full, with the rest retrieved from reference TRBV29-1 and TRBJ1-1, is SAVISQKPSRDICQRGTSLTIQCQVDSQVTMMFWYRQQPGQSLTLIATANQGSEATYESGFVIDKFPISRPNLTFSTLTVSNMSPEDSSIYLCSVSGYRASNTEAFFGQGTRLTVV.

As regards this clone: Additional DNA sequences in this sample encode the identical CDR3. In DNA form, the CDR3 reads TGTGCCAGCAGCTTACGGACGGGAGGCTACACCTTC. The encoded protein is CASSLRTGGYTF. The chain recombines TRBV7-2 with TRBJ1-2, with unresolved D. The germline V and J ends were trimmed by 2 bases and 8 bases, with 9 bases remaining between them. The CDR3 contains 12 residues. The germline V gene encodes CDR1 SGHTA and CDR2 FQGNSA.

The chain is built from TRBV30 and TRBJ2-3; D is perhaps TRBD1 or TRBD2 (5 bases each). This CDR3 has 12 residues. Germline CDR1 and CDR2: GTSNPN and SVGIG (reference sequence). Trimming took 0 bases from V and 9 from J, leaving 10 bases between them. CDR3 sequence (DNA): TGTGCCTGGAGTGTTAGTGGGGACACGCAGTATTTT. This gives the protein CAWSVSGDTQYF.

The chain carries TRBV27 and TRBJ1-1; TRBD1 agrees at 7 bases. The V gene end was trimmed by 0 bases and the J gene end by 9 bases; junction bases not matched to a gene: 4. Germline-derived CDR1 and CDR2 are MNHEY and SMNVEV (reference sequence). This CDR3 has 13 residues. Here the CDR3 reads CASSLSRGEKAFF. The CDR3 coding sequence is TGTGCCAGCAGTTTATCCAGGGGGGAGAAAGCTTTCTTT.

Ten or more counts support this clone. The genes are TRBV9 and TRBJ1-1, with no clear D. Trimming removed 4 bases from V and 9 bases from J, with 16 bases in between. Germline values: CDR1 SGDLS, CDR2 YYNGEE. CDR3 length: 13 residues. CDR3 nucleotide sequence: TGTGCCAGCAGCTCTTCATCCGGGCACCAAGCTTTCTTT. It yields the protein CASSSSSGHQAFF.

J is TRBJ2-7 and V is TRBV6-1; 7 bases line up with TRBD1. This CDR3 has 13 amino acids. J was trimmed by 4 bases and V by 4 bases; bases with no gene match: 4. CDR1 is MNHNS and CDR2 is SASEGT in the germline V gene. Here the CDR3 reads CASSGGQQYEQYF. CDR3 nucleotide sequence: TGTGCCAGCAGTGGGGGACAGCAGTACGAGCAGTACTTC.

This chain links TRBV4-3 with TRBJ1-1; 7 positions agree with TRBD1. V trimming: 2 bases; J trimming: 4 bases; junction bases outside the gene matches: 4. This CDR3 region has 14 residues. Germline lookup yields CDR1 LGHNA and CDR2 YSLEER. CDR3 sequence (DNA): TGCGCCAGCAGCCAACCAAACAGGGGCACTGAAGCTTTCTTT. This codes for CASSQPNRGTEAFF.

The count of this clone is one. V usage is TRBV27 and J usage is TRBJ2-7; perhaps TRBD1 as D (5 bases). The CDR3 loop spans 13 amino acids. Germline lookup yields CDR1 MNHEY and CDR2 SMNVEV (reference sequence). The V and J ends lost 3 bases and 6 bases respectively, with 12 bases between them. CDR3 nucleotide sequence: TGTGCCAGCAGTTTTAGGGGTGGAAGCGAGCAGTACTTC. This gives the protein CASSFRGGSEQYF.

The rearrangement uses TRBV10-3 and TRBJ2-2; D is ambiguous. Deletions cut 7 bases from V and 5 bases from J, with 11 bases between. The CDR3 extends over 13 amino acids. Per the germline V gene, CDR1 is ENHRY and CDR2 is SYGVKD. The CDR3 nucleotides read TGTGCCATCACAGACGACTTGACCGGGGAGCTGTTTTTT. Protein sequence: CAITDDLTGELFF.

This clone occurred a few times. The chain employs TRBV7-2 and TRBJ1-2; D gene ambiguous. CDR3 length equals 12 residues. Germline CDR1 reads SGHTA; CDR2 reads FQGNSA. Trimming cost V 1 base and J 8 bases, with 8 bases left between them. CDR3 region: CASSLGLFGYTF. The CDR3 DNA sequence: TGTGCCAGCAGCTTAGGATTGTTCGGCTACACCTTC.

V usage is TRBV29-1 and J usage is TRBJ2-1, with 7 bases fitting TRBD1. The CDR3 totals 14 residues. After removal of 5 bases from V and 2 bases from J, the junction contained 6 bases not matched to a gene. Germline values: CDR1 SQVTM, CDR2 ANQGSEA. The CDR3 loop is CSVKQGLTYNEQFF. CDR3 in DNA: TGCAGCGTTAAACAGGGGTTGACCTACAATGAGCAGTTCTTC.

About this clone: Within the sample, other DNA sequences also encode this same CDR3. The chain links TRBV5-1 to TRBJ1-5; TRBD1 aligns across 8 bases. CDR1 is SGHRS and CDR2 is YFSETQ in the germline V gene. The CDR3 consists of 14 residues. Trimming cost V 4 bases and J 7 bases; bases outside gene matches: 7. CDR3 nucleotides: TGCGCCAGCAGCACCGGGACAGGCGGCCAGCCCCAGCATTTT. Residues: CASSTGTGGQPQHF.

The chain recombines TRBV2 with TRBJ2-5; unclear D gene. CDR3 size: 15 residues. Germline CDR1 is SNHLY and CDR2 is FYNNEI. V was shortened by 0 bases and J by 9 bases, with 17 bases between the two germline ends. The CDR3 coding sequence is TGTGCCAGCAGTGAAGCAGATGGCCGAGGAATGGCCCAGTACTTC. It is translated as CASSEADGRGMAQYF.

V gene TRBV30 combines with J gene TRBJ1-1; D uncertain. The V end was cut by 0 bases, the J end by 8 bases, with 10 bases between. CDR1 and CDR2 (germline): GTSNPN, SVGIG (reference sequence). The CDR3 contains 12 residues. The CDR3 reads CAWSVRGLEAFF. In nucleotides, the CDR3 is TGTGCCTGGAGTGTCCGCGGGTTAGAAGCTTTCTTT.

The rearrangement uses TRBV7-8 and TRBJ1-5; TRBD1 matches 9 bases. This CDR3 contains 14 residues. The V and J ends lost 6 bases and 9 bases, in that order; junction bases with no gene match: 9. Germline V gene data show CDR1 as SGHVS and CDR2 as FQNEAQ. The CDR3, as DNA: TGTGCCAGCAGAGGGACAGGGAATGGGGTGCCCCAGCATTTT. This gives the protein CASRGTGNGVPQHF.

This clone was observed a single time. The rearrangement uses TRBV29-1 and TRBJ1-1; 11 bases are a match to TRBD1. With V trimmed by 4 bases and J by 8 bases, 3 bases remained unmatched. CDR3 length equals 12 residues. Germline V gene data show CDR1 as SQVTM and CDR2 as ANQGSEA. The CDR3 DNA reads as TGCAGCGTTGTAGGGGACAGGGGGGAAGCTTTCTTT. As protein: CSVVGDRGEAFF.

The rearrangement links TRBV18 to TRBJ1-5, with TRBD1 matching 11 bases. CDR3 length: 15 residues. After removal of 2 bases from V and 6 bases from J, the junction contained 3 bases not matched to a gene. Looked up from germline, CDR1 is KGHSH and CDR2 is LQKENI. As DNA, the CDR3 is TGTGCCAGCTCACCAAGGACAGGGGGCATTCAGCCCCAGCATTTT. Its translation is CASSPRTGGIQPQHF.

The V and J genes are TRBV27 and TRBJ2-5, with 9 bases that match TRBD2. Trimming removed 6 bases from V and 9 bases from J; junction bases left unmatched: 17. Germline V CDR1 and CDR2: MNHEY, SMNVEV (reference sequence). The CDR3 covers 16 residues. CDR3 DNA: TGTGCCAGCAGCCCCACTCCTAGCGGGGTCGACGGGGCCCAGTACTTC. As protein: CASSPTPSGVDGAQYF.

The chain combines TRBV7-2 with TRBJ1-2; D is ambiguous. The CDR3 loop spans 13 amino acids. Looked up from germline, CDR1 is SGHTA and CDR2 is FQGNSA. The germline V and J ends were trimmed by 5 bases and 7 bases, with 14 bases remaining between them. The CDR3 spells CASSLSPQSGYTF. The DNA of the CDR3 is TGTGCCAGCAGCCTATCTCCCCAGAGTGGCTACACCTTC.